Listed below are T cell receptor beta chains from one sample, sequenced in a study of identical twins. TCRdb ran MiXCR on the 5' RACE reads and lists one entry per CDR3 protein. The table has 270,000 or so distinct CDR3 sequences, around 8% seen once. This sample was also put to use in a study of yellow fever vaccine responses in identical twins.

The specimen sequenced was CD8+ T cells sorted from blood. The receptors derive from a woman between 18 and 30 years old in good health. Each CDR3 is given with its conserved first and last residue. Each record gives: CDR3 length, clone size, V gene, J gene, D gene, CDR3 protein, CDR3 DNA. The D gene is left open where the match is weak. Clone size, where shown, is once, few, many, or a class for clones that have expanded.

18	.	TRBV7-6	TRBJ2-7	TRBD1	CASSLHSPGQGASYEQYF	TGTGCCAGCAGCTTACACTCGCCGGGACAGGGGGCTTCCTACGAGCAGTACTTC
14	few	TRBV4-2	TRBJ1-2	.	CASSQDVSLYGYTF	TGTGCCAGCAGCCAAGATGTCAGCCTCTATGGCTACACCTTC
11	.	TRBV6-1	TRBJ2-7	.	CASSESFEQYF	TGTGCCAGCAGTGAAAGTTTCGAGCAGTACTTC
16	once	TRBV13	TRBJ1-6	.	CASSPGSAIYNSPLHF	TGTGCCAGCAGCCCCGGTTCGGCTATCTATAATTCACCCCTCCACTTT
12	many	TRBV4-3	TRBJ2-1	.	CASSHRVDEQFF	TGCGCCAGCAGCCACAGGGTCGATGAGCAGTTCTTC
15	few	TRBV4-2	TRBJ1-4	.	CASSQDRATNEKLFF	TGTGCCAGCAGCCAAGATAGGGCAACTAATGAAAAACTGTTTTTT
15	.	TRBV24-1	TRBJ2-1	.	CATSDFAGANNEQFF	TGTGCCACCAGTGATTTCGCAGGGGCCAACAATGAGCAGTTCTTC
16	many	TRBV15	TRBJ1-4	.	CATSRDRGGPGEKLFF	TGTGCCACCAGCAGAGATCGGGGGGGGCCAGGAGAAAAACTGTTTTTT
16	many	TRBV20-1	TRBJ2-3	.	CSARDQEDLLTDTQYF	TGCAGTGCTAGAGATCAGGAGGACTTACTCACAGATACGCAGTATTTT
17	.	TRBV6-2/TRBV6-3	TRBJ2-1	TRBD2	CASSYSPIGLVSYEQFF	TGTGCCAGCAGTTATTCACCAATCGGACTAGTGTCATATGAGCAGTTCTTC
12	many	TRBV12-3/TRBV12-4	TRBJ2-7	.	CASSPNFYEQYF	TGTGCCAGCAGCCCCAACTTCTACGAGCAGTACTTC
15	few	TRBV7-9	TRBJ1-1	.	CASSSRQDWGTEAFF	TGTGCCAGCAGCTCGAGGCAGGATTGGGGCACTGAAGCTTTCTTT
14	many	TRBV6-1	TRBJ1-2	.	CASSPGGPQWGYTF	TGTGCCAGCAGCCCGGGGGGGCCTCAATGGGGCTACACCTTC
22	few	TRBV14	TRBJ2-1	TRBD2	CASSQKVVRGGGPNKPYNEQFF	TGTGCCAGCAGCCAAAAGGTGGTGCGGGGCGGGGGGCCGAACAAACCGTACAATGAGCAGTTCTTC
17	few	TRBV4-3	TRBJ2-3	.	CASSQEGGGHSTDTQYF	TGCGCCAGCAGCCAAGAAGGGGGGGGGCATAGCACAGATACGCAGTATTTT
15	.	TRBV7-3	TRBJ1-2	.	CASAKYPGANYGYTF	TGTGCCAGCGCCAAGTACCCCGGGGCTAACTATGGCTACACCTTC
14	.	TRBV7-6	TRBJ1-4	TRBD1	CASSVDREDEKLFF	TGTGCCAGCAGCGTGGACAGGGAAGATGAAAAACTGTTTTTT
15	.	TRBV9	TRBJ2-3	TRBD2	CASSASGGPTDTQYF	TGTGCCAGCAGCGCATCGGGGGGGCCAACAGATACGCAGTATTTT
13	few	TRBV10-3	TRBJ2-7	.	CATCQGSSYEQYF	TGTGCAACTTGCCAGGGGAGCTCCTACGAGCAGTACTTC
13	.	TRBV6-1	TRBJ1-4	TRBD1	CASSPDRDEKLFF	TGTGCCAGCAGTCCGGACAGGGATGAAAAACTGTTTTTT
12	.	TRBV20-1	TRBJ2-7	.	CSARDQGTEQYF	TGCAGTGCTAGGGATCAGGGAACCGAGCAGTACTTC
15	few	TRBV12-3/TRBV12-4	TRBJ2-3	.	CASRRDSMSLDTQYF	TGTGCCAGCCGGAGGGACAGCATGTCTTTAGATACGCAGTATTTT
15	.	TRBV5-1	TRBJ1-1	.	CASSLAGIGDTEAFF	TGCGCCAGCAGCTTGGCCGGGATCGGGGACACTGAAGCTTTCTTT
15	.	TRBV2	TRBJ2-1	TRBD1	CASSEGQGAVNEQFF	TGTGCCAGCAGTGAAGGACAGGGGGCGGTGAATGAGCAGTTCTTC
19	.	TRBV20-1	TRBJ2-1	TRBD2	CSARDLTSGAKITYNEQFF	TGCAGTGCTAGAGATCTGACTAGCGGGGCCAAAATAACTTACAATGAGCAGTTCTTC
16	.	TRBV7-9	TRBJ2-1	.	CASSPAGTSSYNEQFF	TGTGCCAGCAGCCCCGCGGGGACGAGCTCCTACAATGAGCAGTTCTTC
13	many	TRBV29-1	TRBJ2-7	.	CSVEDLAGYEQYF	TGCAGCGTTGAAGACCTCGCTGGGTACGAGCAGTACTTC
18	many	TRBV4-3	TRBJ2-2	.	CASSQGQNEGVLTGELFF	TGCGCCAGCAGCCAAGGGCAAAATGAGGGAGTCCTTACCGGGGAGCTGTTTTTT
14	.	TRBV19	TRBJ2-7	TRBD2	CATSFGASGYEQYF	TGTGCCACCTCATTTGGGGCTAGCGGCTACGAGCAGTACTTC
17	.	TRBV7-3	TRBJ2-3	TRBD2	CASSSGLAGGPTDTQYF	TGTGCCAGCAGCTCGGGACTAGCGGGGGGGCCTACAGATACGCAGTATTTT
14	.	TRBV6-2/TRBV6-3	TRBJ2-1	.	CASSYPGFNNEQFF	TGTGCCAGCAGTTACCCAGGGTTCAACAATGAGCAGTTCTTC
12	.	TRBV4-2	TRBJ2-3	.	CASSQEVEAQYF	TGTGCCAGCAGCCAAGAGGTGGAGGCGCAGTATTTT
12	.	TRBV27	TRBJ1-1	.	CASIGQDTEAFF	TGTGCCAGCATTGGACAAGACACTGAAGCTTTCTTT
12	many	TRBV29-1	TRBJ2-2	.	CSVLVGTGELFF	TGCAGCGTTTTAGTAGGCACCGGGGAGCTGTTTTTT
13	.	TRBV28	TRBJ2-7	.	CASSLRPLSRGYF	TGTGCCAGCAGTTTGCGCCCCCTCTCAAGGGGGTACTTC
15	few	TRBV6-2/TRBV6-3	TRBJ2-7	TRBD2	CASSYRGAGGYEQYF	TGTGCCAGCAGTTACCGCGGGGCGGGAGGCTACGAGCAGTACTTC
13	many	TRBV27	TRBJ2-1	.	CASSLGTNNEQFF	TGTGCCAGCAGTTTAGGGACAAACAATGAGCAGTTCTTC
14	many	TRBV20-1	TRBJ2-7	TRBD1	CSARDLTGGNEQYF	TGCAGTGCTAGAGATCTGACAGGGGGCAACGAGCAGTACTTC
14	.	TRBV7-6	TRBJ2-7	.	CASSSRDSQHEQYF	TGTGCCAGCAGCTCACGGGACTCTCAACACGAGCAGTACTTC
18	.	TRBV9	TRBJ2-5	.	CASSVASGGNSQKETQYF	TGTGCCAGCAGCGTCGCCTCGGGGGGCAACTCCCAGAAAGAGACCCAGTACTTC
19	.	TRBV29-1	TRBJ2-2	TRBD2	CSAEGLAGIDTRGAGELFF	TGCAGCGCCGAAGGGCTAGCGGGGATAGATACAAGAGGGGCCGGGGAGCTGTTTTTT
11	many	TRBV29-1	TRBJ2-1	.	CSVEKPNEQFF	TGCAGCGTTGAAAAACCCAATGAGCAGTTCTTC
16	.	TRBV3-1	TRBJ2-5	TRBD1	CASSSPPGTGQETQYF	TGTGCCAGCAGCTCCCCCCCCGGGACAGGGCAAGAGACCCAGTACTTC
16	many	TRBV7-9	TRBJ2-1	TRBD2	CASRAGGGLTYNEQFF	TGTGCCAGCAGAGCGGGAGGGGGACTCACCTACAATGAGCAGTTCTTC
16	many	TRBV11-2	TRBJ2-1	TRBD2	CASSLARGGAHNEQFF	TGTGCCAGCAGCTTAGCCCGCGGGGGGGCCCACAATGAGCAGTTCTTC